The entry below gives a single T cell receptor (beta chain) sequence along with its context. Its antigen remains unidentified. Trimming took off 4 bases at V and 6 bases at J, with 6 bases between the two ends. The length of the CDR3 is 11 residues. The germline CDR1 and CDR2 sequences are SGHTA and FQGNSA. Generated by immunoSEQ multiplex PCR, the TCRdb table keeps only in-frame clones and is missing some. This sample has roughly 90,000 clones, with roughly 91% found just once. This sample is drawn from a study of OX40 agonist ivuxolimab in advanced cancers. In the study overall: Two patients with cutaneous melanoma and one with hepatocellular carcinoma, three in total, showed partial responses. Regarding the study as a whole: There was clonal expansion of CD4+ and CD8+ blood T cells by week 6 at 0.1 to 3.0 mg/kg. The study found that CD8+ T cells averaged more expanded clones than CD4+.

It was autoimmune disease history or systemic immunosuppression that excluded patients. The sequences come from CD4+ or CD8+ T cells sorted from blood, collected in a trial of the OX40 agonist ivuxolimab. This sequence was found in an adult with an advanced solid tumor such as melanoma, head and neck, liver or kidney cancer. The chain has TRBV7-2 and TRBJ2-5; D remains ambiguous. The CDR3, as DNA: TGTGCCAGCAGCTCCCCTCAGACCCAGTACTTC. This gives the protein CASSSPQTQYF.